This T cell receptor beta chain was captured in a study of Graves' ophthalmopathy and Graves' hyperthyroidism. Germline CDR1 reads SGHAT; CDR2 reads FQNNGV. The V end lost 5 bases, the J end lost 2 bases, and 22 bases lay between the germline ends. The CDR3 contains 19 residues. Transcripts of RNA were the source for amplifying TCR beta CDR3 regions. HTBI-primed first-round RT-PCR preceded second-round multiplex PCR. TCRdb fed the multiplex PCR reads into MiXCR, producing one record per CDR3 protein. Here the sample spans over a million distinct CDR3 sequences, around a third being singletons. This clonotype was detected only a few times.

Material for sequencing was peripheral blood or thyroid tissue (not recorded which). The chain carries TRBV11-2 and TRBJ1-6, with a weak D call TRBD1 (5 bases). The clonotype was recovered from an adult man with Graves' hyperthyroidism. The CDR3 DNA follows: TGTGCCAGCAGCCCCCGGGACGGCCACCGGGTACCCTATAATTCACCCCTCCACTTT. Translation: CASSPRDGHRVPYNSPLHF.